The 20 T cell receptor beta chains below were found in one sample sequenced in a study of regulatory T cells in long-lasting Graves disease. In building TCR beta libraries, iRepertoire HTBI primers were used together with Arm-PCR of CDR3 regions. TCRdb re-called the multiplex PCR reads through MiXCR, storing one row per CDR3 protein. Of approximately 360,000 distinct CDR3 sequences listed, roughly 25% were seen once; the top ten hold 25% to 30%. As to time point: persistent/refractory GD, antithyroid drugs over 5 years with positive TRAb. With RNA extracted from PBMCs as input, the TCR library was made. The sequenced sample was peripheral blood mononuclear cells (PBMCs), obtained when the disease was refractory, from a patient treated with antithyroid drugs. The receptors derive from a woman aged 40 to 55 with Graves disease.

This clonotype was seen many times. V gene TRBV28 combines with J gene TRBJ1-5, with D tentatively TRBD1 (5 bases). Germline V gene data show CDR1 as MDHEN and CDR2 as SYDVKM. V gave up 1 base and J gave up 1 base, with 14 bases separating them. The CDR3 is 17 amino acids. Written as DNA, the CDR3 is TGTGCCAGCAGTTTATTAAGGTTCGGGGGAAGCAATCAGCCCCAGCATTTT. It translates to CASSLLRFGGSNQPQHF.

This clonotype appeared many times. The chain is built from TRBV12-3 or TRBV12-4 and TRBJ1-1, with D possibly matching TRBD1 (6 bases). V was shortened by 7 bases and J by 0 bases, with 12 bases between the two germline ends. This CDR3 is built from 14 residues. The CDR3 nucleotides are TGTGCCAGCATTGAAAGGGGGGTGAACACTGAAGCTTTCTTT. Protein: CASIERGVNTEAFF.

Ten or more counts support this clonotype. The V gene is TRBV2, the J gene TRBJ2-5, with D perhaps TRBD1 (7 bases). Germline V gene sequence: CDR1 SNHLY, CDR2 FYNNEI. Between the trimmed V and J ends, which lost 9 bases and 1 base, there was a span of 12 bases. The CDR3 consists of 13 residues. The CDR3 DNA follows: TGTGCCAGGGGGGGACAGAGCCAAGAGACCCAGTACTTC. Translation: CARGGQSQETQYF.

The chain uses TRBV30 and TRBJ1-5; TRBD1 matches 8 bases. The CDR3 contains 14 residues. CDR1 GTSNPN and CDR2 SVGIG come from the germline V gene (reference sequence). V was pared by 3 bases and J by 2 bases, with 3 bases of the junction left unmatched. CDR3 protein: CAWSDRGGNQPQHF. The CDR3 DNA sequence: TGTGCCTGGAGCGACAGGGGCGGCAATCAGCCCCAGCATTTT.

This clonotype was detected a few times. This chain uses TRBV5-4 with TRBJ2-2; D might be TRBD1 (5 bases). In germline, CDR1 is SGHNT, CDR2 YYREEE (reference sequence). V shed 4 bases and J shed 10 bases, with 8 bases lying between them. This CDR3 has 11 amino acids. The CDR3 nucleotides read TGTGCCAGCAGCGCAGGGAAGGAGCTGTTTTTT. It yields the protein CASSAGKELFF.

This clonotype was found many times. This chain joins TRBV2 and TRBJ1-1; TRBD1 agrees at 10 bases. V trimming: 8 bases; J trimming: 6 bases; junction bases outside the gene matches: 21. Germline loops: CDR1 SNHLY, CDR2 FYNNEI. The CDR3 contains 18 residues. The CDR3 protein is CASPRVSERGQGKAEAFF. CDR3 in DNA: TGTGCCAGCCCCCGAGTGAGCGAGAGGGGACAGGGGAAGGCTGAAGCTTTCTTT.

A few counts support this clonotype. The chain uses TRBV5-6 and TRBJ2-5; 8 positions match TRBD1. J lost 3 bases, V lost 3 bases, and 7 bases had no gene match. Germline V lookup: CDR1 SGHDT, CDR2 YYEEEE. CDR3 length equals 15 residues. Here the CDR3 reads CASSSYWTGKETQYF. The CDR3 DNA reads as TGTGCCAGCAGCTCTTACTGGACAGGGAAAGAGACCCAGTACTTC.

Regarding this clonotype: This may be a read error, as it is one base from a much larger clone. The chain carries TRBV24-1 and TRBJ1-1, with D unresolved. Germline V gene sequence: CDR1 KGHDR, CDR2 SFDVKD. This CDR3 is built from 13 residues. CDR3 DNA sequence: TGTACCACCAGTGAAGGCATGAACACTGAAGCTTTCTTT. Protein product: CTTSEGMNTEAFF.

This clonotype was picked up many times. The chain joins TRBV13 to TRBJ2-7; tentative D call: TRBD2 (6 bases). CDR3 length equals 15 residues. Between the trimmed V and J ends, which lost 4 bases and 1 base, there was a span of 14 bases. Germline-derived CDR1 and CDR2 are PRHDT and FYEKMQ (reference sequence). CDR3 in amino acids: CASSSGTVVSYEQYF. CDR3 nucleotides: TGTGCCAGCAGCTCCGGGACTGTCGTTTCCTACGAGCAGTACTTC.

This clonotype came up a few times. At one boundary the junction diverges from the germline segment, which might be a read error. The chain recombines TRBV20-1 with TRBJ1-2, with 9 nucleotides matching TRBD1. CDR3 length: 16 amino acids. Germline lookup yields CDR1 DFQATT and CDR2 SNEGSKA (reference sequence). Here the CDR3 DNA reads TGCGGTGCCCCTAAGGGGGGGGACAGGGCGTCCTATGGCTACACCTTC. It is translated as CGAPKGGDRASYGYTF.

The chain joins TRBV15 to TRBJ2-1; D unclear. CDR3 length: 11 residues. V shed 6 bases and J shed 4 bases, with 4 bases lying between them. CDR1 and CDR2 from the germline V gene are LNHNV and YYDKDF (reference sequence). The CDR3 sequence is CATSTYNEQFF. The CDR3, as DNA: TGTGCCACCAGTACATACAATGAGCAGTTCTTC.

There are many counts of this clonotype. The V and J genes are TRBV15 and TRBJ2-2; TRBD1 might be the D (5 bases). V was pared by 4 bases and J by 4 bases, with 10 bases between. This CDR3 spans 14 amino acids. From germline, CDR1 is LNHNV and CDR2 YYDKDF (reference sequence). The chain's CDR3 is CATSTSGFTGELFF. In DNA form, the CDR3 reads TGTGCCACCAGCACTTCAGGGTTCACCGGGGAGCTGTTTTTT.

This clonotype was counted ten times or more. This chain joins TRBV28 and TRBJ2-5, with 9 positions matching TRBD1. This CDR3 contains 14 residues. V was clipped by 5 bases and J by 3 bases; unmatched bases: 4. The germline CDR1 and CDR2 sequences are MDHEN and SYDVKM. In DNA, the CDR3 is TGTGCCAGCAGTCAACGGGACAGGGAAGAGACCCAGTACTTC. Translation: CASSQRDREETQYF.

This chain joins TRBV27 and TRBJ2-7, with 9 bases matching TRBD1. CDR1 is MNHEY and CDR2 is SMNVEV in the germline V gene (reference sequence). V shed 4 bases and J 0 bases; nucleotides not matched to a gene: 4. The CDR3 runs to 15 residues. In nucleotides, the CDR3 is TGTGCCAGCAGTTATACAGGGGGCGCCTCCTACGAGCAGTACTTC. The encoded protein is CASSYTGGASYEQYF.

Of note for this clonotype: At one boundary the junction diverges from the germline segment, which might be a read error. V and J are TRBV10-3 and TRBJ2-1; weak D call: TRBD2 (6 bases). The CDR3 contains 12 residues. CDR1 ENHRY and CDR2 SYGVKD come from the germline V gene. CDR3 residues: CAIGGTYNKQFF. CDR3 bases: TGTGCCATCGGGGGGACCTACAATAAGCAGTTCTTC.

A few counts support this clonotype. This rearrangement joins TRBV18 to TRBJ1-1; 7 nucleotides align to TRBD1. V lost 5 bases, J lost 3 bases, and 9 bases stayed unmatched. The CDR3 spans 15 residues. The germline CDR1 and CDR2 sequences are KGHSH and LQKENI. Here the CDR3 DNA reads TGTGCCAGCTCAGCGATGACAGGGAGGGACACTGAAGCTTTCTTT. This sequence encodes CASSAMTGRDTEAFF.

This clonotype came up many times. The rearrangement joins TRBV2 to TRBJ2-5; 11 nucleotides match TRBD1. The CDR3 consists of 16 residues. Looked up from germline, CDR1 is SNHLY and CDR2 is FYNNEI. J lost 4 bases, V lost 2 bases, and 6 bases had no gene match. DNA for the CDR3: TGTGCCAGCAGTGAACCAAGGGACAGGGGGGTAGAGACCCAGTACTTC. Its protein product is CASSEPRDRGVETQYF. The variable domain in full, completed from reference TRBV2 and TRBJ2-5, reads EPEVTQTPSHQVTQMGQEVILRCVPISNHLYFYWYRQILGQKVEFLVSFYNNEISEKSEIFDDQFSVERPDGSNFTLKIRSTKLEDSAMYFCASSEPRDRGVETQYFGPGTRLLVL.

The chain combines TRBV10-3 with TRBJ1-1; D uncertain. This CDR3 has 14 amino acids. The V end lost 2 bases, the J end lost 6 bases, and 13 bases lay between the germline ends. Germline CDR1 ENHRY, CDR2 SYGVKD. CDR3 coding DNA: TGTGCCATCAGTGAGAACAGCGAGTACGCTGAAGCTTTCTTT. Its protein product is CAISENSEYAEAFF.

Worth noting for this clonotype: The junction departs from the called germline gene at one end, perhaps through a read error. Here the CDR3 DNA reads TGCAGCGTTGCCAGGGCCTCTGGGCGCTCCTACGAGCGGTACTTC. Translating it yields CSVARASGRSYERYF. The chain has TRBV29-1 and TRBJ2-7, with a tentative D call TRBD1 (5 bases). The germline CDR1 and CDR2 sequences are SQVTM and ANQGSEA. CDR3 length: 15 amino acids.

Only one count was recorded for this clonotype. V and J are TRBV2 and TRBJ1-2; D gene ambiguous. Germline V lookup: CDR1 SNHLY, CDR2 FYNNEI. There are 12 residues in the CDR3. V gave up 8 bases and J gave up 2 bases, with 9 bases separating them. Here the CDR3 DNA reads TGTGCCAGCTCCGGGCAAAACTATGGCTACACCTTC. Encoded protein: CASSGQNYGYTF.